These T cell receptor beta chains were read from a single sample in a study of blood T cell repertoires in COVID-19. Clones were read by immunoSEQ multiplex PCR, and TCRdb kept only the in-frame ones, dropping some. The repertoire consists of 260,000 or so clones, with nearly 90% occurring once and the leading ten covering about 8.6%. Sequencing was performed on peripheral blood. These receptors all stem from a man aged 18 to 30 with active or convalescent COVID-19. Each CDR3 is given with its conserved first and last residue. A D gene is named only where the DNA matches it firmly. A row's size may be missing; if present it is once, few, many or a size class.

abundance,v_gene,j_gene,d_gene,CDR3nt,CDR3aa
.,TRBV7-8,TRBJ2-7,.,TGTGCCAGCAGCTTAGTTTGGCGGGGAATTGACGAGCAGTACTTC,CASSLVWRGIDEQYF
.,TRBV18,TRBJ2-7,.,TGTGCCAGCTCGGAGGGCCTGACATTCTACGAGCAGTACTTC,CASSEGLTFYEQYF
once,TRBV9,TRBJ1-5,.,TGTGCCAGCAGCCCCAGTGGATCGGGGCAGCCCCAGCATTTT,CASSPSGSGQPQHF
.,TRBV7-8,TRBJ2-5,.,TGTGCCAGCAGCTTAGGAGGCAGAGAGACCCAGTACTTC,CASSLGGRETQYF
.,TRBV5-1,TRBJ1-3,.,TGCGCCAGCAGCTCCGGGGGAGATAGAAACACCATATATTTT,CASSSGGDRNTIYF
.,TRBV27,TRBJ2-3,TRBD2,TGTGCCAGCAGTTTAGATTGGCGGGGGGCTAGCACAGATACGCAGTATTTT,CASSLDWRGASTDTQYF
.,TRBV3-1/TRBV3-2,TRBJ2-7,.,TGTGCCAGCAGCCAAGCAGGGGTGAACGAGCAGTACTTC,CASSQAGVNEQYF
.,TRBV5-1,TRBJ2-7,TRBD1,TGCGCCAGCAGCTTGGAGGGACAGGGGGCCGAGCAGTACTTC,CASSLEGQGAEQYF
once,TRBV24-1,TRBJ2-3,.,TGTGCCACCAGTGATAAGGGGGAACCAACCCCAGATACGCAGTATTTT,CATSDKGEPTPDTQYF
.,TRBV7-9,TRBJ2-1,TRBD2,TGTGCCAGCAGCCCAGGACTAGCGGGGGGCCTTCACAATGAGCAGTTCTTC,CASSPGLAGGLHNEQFF
.,TRBV10-3,TRBJ2-3,.,TGTGCCATCAGGGACAGTGCTAGCACAGATACGCAGTATTTT,CAIRDSASTDTQYF